This TCR beta chain was obtained from a study of shared clonotypes between healthy human individuals (TCRdb year 2020). About the full investigation: The cohort comprised a couple of women and three men aged 18 to 49 years. Per donor, leukapheresis produced somewhere between about 0.85 and 8.9 billion PBMCs. To increase sequencing depth and limit assay-specific biases, TCR repertoire library preparation and sequencing were carried out by different laboratories using diverse techniques. The study deeply sequenced blood TCR repertoires of about 5 healthy adults to estimate repertoire size and the extent of clonotype sharing between individuals. For each donor, three plates each were used for CD4 naive and CD4 memory, two plates were used for CD8 naive, and one plate was used for CD8 memory. Paper-wide results and their limitations: Pairwise subsampling indicated that sequencing depth was expected to affect the degree of clonotype sharing among donors. Sampling was restricted to blood, and TCR repertoires in tissues likely differ from the TCR repertoires found in blood. Even with the large sequencing depth, rarefaction of the sorted-subset datasets indicated that sequencing was incomplete. When four donors were compared, the shared fraction of clonotypes was roughly 5% for naive CD4, about 4% for naive CD8, roughly 2.5% for memory CD4, and 0.4% for memory CD8. The small number of donors limited the genetic and exposure-history diversity represented. Compared with non-shared clonotypes, the clonotypes found in all four sorted-subset donors had higher generation probabilities. Larger estimated clonotype richness was generally found for naive subsets than for memory subsets.

A word on this clone: What antigen it recognizes has not been identified. It has no much larger one-base neighbor in the sample; base qualities were not kept.

V lost 3 bases and J lost 0 bases; the stretch between them is 9 bases long. From cysteine to phenylalanine, the CDR3 is 15 amino acids long. Kept here is only the CDR3 DNA, which spans 45 bases and is read in frame from base 1. CDR1 MNHEY and CDR2 SMNVEV are derived from the germline V gene (reference sequence). Using the deep immunoSEQ assay, multiplex PCR amplified TCR CDR3 regions from genomic DNA. Extracted genomic DNA from each cell subset was spread evenly across all wells of several immunoSEQ 96-well plates, with each plate serving as a replicate. For sorted subsets, 150 to 250 ng genomic DNA, equal to approximately 30,000 T cell genomes, was loaded into each replicate PCR. Purified libraries were quantified with a Qubit 3.0 fluorometer, sized on a Bioanalyzer 2100, and re-quantified with the KAPA Library Quantification kit. Every immunoSEQ 96-well plate was sequenced on a separate single-read 150-cycle Illumina NextSeq 550 flow cell. Per the source publication's procedure: The immunoSEQ output contained only junctional sequences without quality scores, so filtering could not match that applied to full-length reads. To assign V/J genes and CDR3, sequences were annotated using PyIR, a Python wrapper for IgBLAST v1.9, with IMGT germline references. Reads were filtered out if the reads had weak V/J assignments (E-value above 1e-6), no CDR3, stop codons, out-of-frame junctions, or ambiguous translated residues. V3J clonotypes were defined as sequences sharing an identical inferred V gene, J gene, and CDR3 amino acid sequence. Percentage overlap between repertoires was computed as shared unique clonotypes divided by the size of the smaller repertoire. RTK rarefaction, the Chao1 estimator, and Recon v2.1 estimates of unobserved clonotypes were used to assess repertoire richness. OLGA was used to compute generation probabilities for all TCRbeta clonotypes that the gDNA method yielded from a few donors. TCRdb provides this immuneACCESS table in a form limited to in-frame rearrangements. Some clones are lacking; in checked studies, under half of them reflect an unresolved V gene, and why the rest are absent is not known. For V, J and clone size, that table is used; D and trimming come from the DNA. The sample profile shows about 2.2 million clones; just under 95% of them were found once. The ten largest make up around 1.7% of the sample.

CD8 naive samples consisted of CD45RO-negative cells that were positively selected for CCR7, yielding a CD45RA+CCR7+ population without TemRA cells. Healthy HIV-negative adults with no recently reported acute infections or vaccinations were included as donors. All donors were Caucasian adults living in Nashville, Tennessee, USA. Blood was collected by leukapheresis, and PBMCs were isolated by Ficoll-Histopaque density gradient centrifugation and then cryopreserved in liquid nitrogen vapor phase. Analytical flow cytometry was used to check the purity and quantity of each magnetically sorted T cell population. Genomic DNA was isolated from every sorted fraction and measured by UV absorbance on a Nanodrop 2000c.

This chain is built from TRBV27 and TRBJ1-3; D gene: possibly TRBD1, on 5 matching bases. The sample comprised naive CD8+ T cells from PBMCs. Interpreted using the paper, the cell subset or site label stands for: CD45RA+CCR7+. This clonotype was sampled from a young man in good health. Some clones in this sample may be carry-over from other donors' samples. The CDR3 loop reads CASSLGPYSGNTIYF. The nucleotide sequence is given as TGTGCCAGCAGTTTGGGACCGTACTCTGGAAACACCATATATTTT.